Listed below are T cell receptor beta chains from one sample, sequenced in a study of blood T cells in healthy people across ages. TCRdb itself ran the 5' RACE reads through MiXCR, one entry per CDR3 protein. In the table there are fewer than 2 million distinct CDR3 sequences, approximately 40% of which are singletons. The material sequenced was blood. The receptors come from a human donor in good health. Each CDR3 is given with its conserved first and last residue. A D gene is named only where the DNA matches it firmly. Not every row has a clone size; where given, it reads once, few, many or a size class.

TRBD2 | TRBJ2-7 | few | TRBV6-5 | CASSPGTSTYAQYF | TGTGCCAGCAGTCCCGGGACTAGTACCTACGCGCAGTACTTC
TRBD1 | TRBJ2-1 | few | TRBV7-6 | CASSLVQGATYNEQFF | TGTGCCAGCAGCTTAGTCCAGGGGGCTACCTACAATGAGCAGTTCTTC
NA | TRBJ1-4 | NA | TRBV20-1 | CSAKEPRRQKLFF | TGCAGTGCTAAGGAACCAAGGAGGCAAAAACTGTTTTTT
NA | TRBJ2-1 | few | TRBV5-6 | CASSLLQGLGEQFF | TGTGCCAGCAGCCTTTTACAGGGCCTCGGTGAGCAGTTCTTC
NA | TRBJ2-7 | few | TRBV27 | CASSLSPPGDEQYF | TGTGCCAGCAGTTTATCGCCCCCCGGGGACGAGCAGTACTTC
NA | TRBJ1-5 | NA | TRBV10-3 | CAISAGEQPQHF | TGTGCCATCAGTGCTGGGGAACAGCCCCAGCATTTT
NA | TRBJ2-1 | NA | TRBV11-3 | CASSPQSYSYNEQFF | TGTGCCAGCAGCCCTCAGAGTTACTCCTACAATGAGCAGTTCTTC
NA | TRBJ1-1 | NA | TRBV12-3/TRBV12-4 | CATLKGTEAFF | TGTGCCACCCTTAAGGGGACTGAAGCTTTCTTT
TRBD2 | TRBJ2-7 | NA | TRBV7-2 | CASSFGLVTDEQYF | TGTGCCAGCAGCTTTGGACTAGTGACGGACGAGCAGTACTTC
TRBD1 | TRBJ2-1 | NA | TRBV4-1 | CASSQVWQGDNEQFF | TGCGCCAGCAGCCAAGTATGGCAGGGGGACAATGAGCAGTTCTTC
TRBD2 | TRBJ2-7 | NA | TRBV10-3 | CAISEGLAGGYEQYF | TGTGCCATCAGTGAAGGACTAGCGGGGGGCTACGAGCAGTACTTC
TRBD1 | TRBJ1-5 | few | TRBV30 | CAWQDRGRGNQPQHF | TGTGCCTGGCAGGACAGGGGAAGGGGCAATCAGCCCCAGCATTTT
TRBD1 | TRBJ2-6 | NA | TRBV7-3 | CASSLTDRALHSGANVLTF | TGTGCCAGCAGCTTGACGGACAGGGCCCTCCACTCTGGGGCCAACGTCCTGACTTTC
TRBD1 | TRBJ1-2 | NA | TRBV12-3/TRBV12-4 | CAGSLDARGSHGYTF | TGTGCCGGCAGCCTCGACGCCAGGGGGTCCCATGGCTACACCTTC
NA | TRBJ2-5 | few | TRBV10-3 | CAIRDQGKETQYF | TGTGCCATCAGGGATCAGGGAAAAGAGACCCAGTACTTC
TRBD1 | TRBJ2-2 | NA | TRBV19 | CASSVTGGPSGELFF | TGTGCCAGTAGTGTAACAGGGGGCCCGTCCGGGGAGCTGTTTTTT
TRBD2 | TRBJ2-3 | NA | TRBV29-1 | CSVGERGFSTDTQYF | TGCAGCGTTGGGGAGCGGGGATTCAGCACAGATACGCAGTATTTT
NA | TRBJ2-5 | few | TRBV6-2/TRBV6-3 | CASSYWGEQETQYF | TGTGCCAGCAGTTACTGGGGAGAACAAGAGACCCAGTACTTC
NA | TRBJ2-3 | NA | TRBV4-2 | CASSVDGRIDTQYF | TGTGCCAGCAGCGTGGACGGCCGCATAGATACGCAGTATTTT
NA | TRBJ2-7 | NA | TRBV7-6 | CASSLGWGEDYEQYF | TGTGCCAGCAGCTTAGGGTGGGGGGAAGACTACGAGCAGTACTTC
TRBD1 | TRBJ2-7 | NA | TRBV7-2 | CASSPRQGAADEQYF | TGTGCCAGCAGCCCCAGACAGGGGGCGGCGGACGAGCAGTACTTC
NA | TRBJ1-1 | NA | TRBV20-1 | CSAKAYGRDIEAFF | TGCAGTGCTAAGGCGTACGGCAGGGATATTGAAGCTTTCTTT
NA | TRBJ1-1 | NA | TRBV6-6 | CASTKWENTEAFF | TGTGCCAGCACCAAATGGGAGAACACTGAAGCTTTCTTT
NA | TRBJ1-1 | once | TRBV15 | CATSRMDRNTEAFF | TGTGCCACCAGCAGGATGGACAGGAACACTGAAGCTTTCTTT
NA | TRBJ1-4 | few | TRBV20-1 | CSARDTLSEKLFF | TGCAGTGCTAGAGACACCCTGAGTGAAAAACTGTTTTTT
TRBD2 | TRBJ2-3 | few | TRBV7-9 | CASSFPLAGATDTQYF | TGTGCCAGCAGCTTCCCCCTGGCGGGAGCCACAGATACGCAGTATTTT
NA | TRBJ2-7 | NA | TRBV28 | CASNRVWEVEQYF | TGTGCCAGCAACCGAGTTTGGGAGGTCGAGCAGTACTTC
NA | TRBJ1-2 | NA | TRBV27 | CASSLREGSYGYTF | TGTGCCAGCAGTTTAAGGGAGGGGAGCTATGGCTACACCTTC
NA | TRBJ1-4 | few | TRBV10-3 | CAISVDRSDEKLFF | TGTGCCATCAGCGTCGACAGGTCGGACGAAAAACTGTTTTTT
NA | TRBJ1-1 | few | TRBV12-3/TRBV12-4 | CASSFFGGAEAFF | TGTGCCAGCAGTTTCTTTGGGGGGGCTGAAGCTTTCTTT
NA | TRBJ2-1 | few | TRBV6-2/TRBV6-3 | CASRGSGPYNEQFF | TGTGCCAGCAGAGGATCAGGGCCCTACAATGAGCAGTTCTTC
TRBD1 | TRBJ2-4 | NA | TRBV3-1 | CASGGTGEAKNIQYF | TGTGCCAGCGGAGGGACAGGGGAAGCCAAAAACATTCAGTACTTC
NA | TRBJ2-6 | NA | TRBV18 | CASSERTGANVLTF | TGTGCCAGCTCCGAAAGAACTGGGGCCAACGTCCTGACTTTC
TRBD2 | TRBJ2-3 | few | TRBV19 | CASSLPGAGGGDTQYF | TGTGCCAGTAGTCTCCCAGGAGCGGGGGGCGGGGATACGCAGTATTTT
NA | TRBJ2-7 | NA | TRBV27 | CASSFLVGLSYEQYF | TGTGCCAGCAGTTTCCTTGTAGGCCTTTCCTACGAGCAGTACTTC
NA | TRBJ1-2 | NA | TRBV20-1 | CSARGTGTYGYTF | TGCAGTGCTAGAGGAACGGGGACCTATGGCTACACCTTC
TRBD1 | TRBJ2-3 | once | TRBV18 | CASSPQGQGAVDTQYF | TGTGCCAGCTCACCACAAGGACAGGGGGCTGTCGATACGCAGTATTTT
NA | TRBJ2-7 | NA | TRBV27 | CASRLWPGPYEQYF | TGTGCCAGCAGATTGTGGCCAGGTCCCTACGAGCAGTACTTC
NA | TRBJ1-2 | NA | TRBV9 | CASSVVGTSNYGYTF | TGTGCCAGCAGCGTCGTAGGGACTTCTAACTATGGCTACACCTTC
NA | TRBJ1-5 | few | TRBV12-3/TRBV12-4 | CASSFVIGLSAYQPQHF | TGTGCCAGCAGTTTCGTTATTGGACTCTCGGCCTATCAGCCCCAGCATTTT
NA | TRBJ2-5 | NA | TRBV7-9 | CASSLLSKETQYF | TGTGCCAGCAGCTTACTAAGCAAAGAGACCCAGTACTTC
TRBD2 | TRBJ2-1 | NA | TRBV6-1 | CASSEAGRPSGEQFF | TGTGCCAGCAGCGAAGCGGGGCGCCCCTCGGGGGAGCAGTTCTTC
TRBD2 | TRBJ2-1 | once | TRBV7-9 | CASRVAGAISHEQFF | TGTGCCAGCAGGGTAGCGGGAGCTATCTCGCATGAGCAGTTCTTC
NA | TRBJ2-1 | NA | TRBV11-2 | CASSPSVSNNEQFF | TGTGCCAGCAGCCCTAGTGTCAGCAACAATGAGCAGTTCTTC
TRBD2 | TRBJ2-7 | NA | TRBV7-2 | CASSLEAGWRTSGNYEQYF | TGTGCCAGCAGCTTAGAGGCAGGATGGCGGACTAGCGGAAACTACGAGCAGTACTTC
TRBD2 | TRBJ2-7 | NA | TRBV4-1 | CASSQGGGFTHEQYF | TGCGCCAGCAGCCAAGGGGGGGGGTTCACCCACGAGCAGTACTTC
NA | TRBJ1-1 | NA | TRBV5-1 | CASSSSLVDTNTEAFF | TGCGCCAGCAGCTCCTCTTTGGTTGATACGAACACTGAAGCTTTCTTT
NA | TRBJ2-4 | NA | TRBV21-1 | CASSKEGTGVRIWEQYF | TGTGCCAGCAGCAAAGAAGGGACAGGGGTGAGGATATGGGAGCAGTACTTC
NA | TRBJ2-7 | many | TRBV4-1 | CASSQGYNEQYF | TGCGCCAGCAGCCAAGGTTATAACGAGCAGTACTTC